The table lists the clone carrying this T cell receptor (beta chain) with a count of one. The data are from a study of T cell changes during pregnancy in multiple sclerosis. The CDR3 totals 13 residues. Per the germline V gene, CDR1 is MDHEN and CDR2 is SYDVKM. V lost 5 bases, J lost 0 bases, and 6 bases lay in between. Measured with immunoSEQ multiplex PCR; TCRdb has only the in-frame clones, and not every one. The sample has approximately 94,000 clones, about nine tenths seen once. The source material was peripheral blood, sampled after pregnancy. The sequence was obtained from a female donor with multiple sclerosis, enrolled in a pregnancy study. The chain carries TRBV28 and TRBJ2-3; D remains ambiguous. For the CDR3, the DNA is TGTGCCAGCAGTCCCTCTAGCACAGATACGCAGTATTTT. Protein product: CASSPSSTDTQYF.